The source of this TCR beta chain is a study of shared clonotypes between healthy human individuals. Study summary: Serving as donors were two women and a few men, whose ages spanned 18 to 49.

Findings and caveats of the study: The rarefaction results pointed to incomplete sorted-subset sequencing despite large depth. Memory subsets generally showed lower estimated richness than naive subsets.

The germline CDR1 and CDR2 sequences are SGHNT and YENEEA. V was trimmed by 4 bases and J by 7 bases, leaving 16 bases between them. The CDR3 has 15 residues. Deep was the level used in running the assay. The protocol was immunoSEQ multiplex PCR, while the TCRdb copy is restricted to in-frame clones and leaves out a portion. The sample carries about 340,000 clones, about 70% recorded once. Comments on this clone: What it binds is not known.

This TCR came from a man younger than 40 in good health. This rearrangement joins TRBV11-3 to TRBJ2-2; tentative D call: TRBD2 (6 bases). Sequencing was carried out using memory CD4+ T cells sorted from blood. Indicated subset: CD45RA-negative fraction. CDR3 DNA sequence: TGTGCCAGCAGCTATGGAGGGCAGGGTGTCGGGGAGCTGTTTTTT. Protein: CASSYGGQGVGELFF.